This T cell receptor beta chain is drawn from a study of cytomegalovirus exposure and HLA in healthy donors. The wider study: According to later analysis, the same platform produced the roughly 130 validation and approximately 630 first-cohort repertoires. Findings and limits, study-wide: In vitro checks showed that a few CMV-associated chains really do target CMV antigens. According to the study, about 180 TCR beta chains were cytomegalovirus-associated.

Donors were drawn from the approximately 120-subject validation cohort, separate from the approximately 620-subject first cohort. Trimming pared 2 bases from V and 0 bases from J, leaving 10 bases between. The CDR3 is made up of 15 amino acids. In germline, CDR1 is LGHNA, CDR2 YSLEER. Turning to this clone: The target antigen is unknown.

The table came from immunoSEQ multiplex PCR; TCRdb's copy has only in-frame clones and leaves some out. The top ten clones hold about 3.7% of a sample with 130,000 or so clones, roughly 89% of them seen once. The origin of this receptor is a man aged 25-45 years in good health and CMV-seronegative. The specimen was PBMCs. The chain couples TRBV4-3 to TRBJ1-2; a weak D match, TRBD1 (5 bases). Here the CDR3 reads CASSQLQETNYGYTF. The DNA for the CDR3 is TGCGCCAGCAGCCAACTACAGGAAACTAACTATGGCTACACCTTC.